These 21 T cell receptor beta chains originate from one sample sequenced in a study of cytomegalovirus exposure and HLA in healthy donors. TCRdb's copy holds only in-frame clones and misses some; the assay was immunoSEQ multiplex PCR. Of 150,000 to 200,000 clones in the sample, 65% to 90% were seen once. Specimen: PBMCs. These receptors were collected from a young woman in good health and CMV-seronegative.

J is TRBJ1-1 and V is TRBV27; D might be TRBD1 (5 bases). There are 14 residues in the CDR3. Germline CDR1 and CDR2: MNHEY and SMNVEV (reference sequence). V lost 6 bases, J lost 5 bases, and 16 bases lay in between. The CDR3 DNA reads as TGTGCCAGCAGCCATGCCCCAGGGCGGACTGAAGCTTTCTTT. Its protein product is CASSHAPGRTEAFF.

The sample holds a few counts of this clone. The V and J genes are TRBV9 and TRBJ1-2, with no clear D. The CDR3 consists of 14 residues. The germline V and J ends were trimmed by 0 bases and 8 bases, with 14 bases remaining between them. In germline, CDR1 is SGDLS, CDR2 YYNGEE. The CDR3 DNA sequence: TGTGCCAGCAGCGTAGAGCTGGCCGGGGTCGGCTACACCTTC. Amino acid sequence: CASSVELAGVGYTF.

The CDR3 DNA reads TGTGCCAGCAGTGTGGGAGTGGCCGGGGAGCTGTTTTTT. It yields the protein CASSVGVAGELFF. The chain combines TRBV2 with TRBJ2-2; D is possibly TRBD2 (5 bases). V was pared by 4 bases and J by 6 bases, with 9 bases between. CDR1 is SNHLY, CDR2 FYNNEI, per germline. The length of the CDR3 is 13 residues.

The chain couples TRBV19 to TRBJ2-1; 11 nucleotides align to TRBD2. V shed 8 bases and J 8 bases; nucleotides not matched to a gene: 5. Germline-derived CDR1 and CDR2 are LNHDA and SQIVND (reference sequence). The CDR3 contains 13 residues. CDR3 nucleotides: TGTGCCAGTGCACTAGCGGGGGTCGATGAGCAGTTCTTC. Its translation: CASALAGVDEQFF.

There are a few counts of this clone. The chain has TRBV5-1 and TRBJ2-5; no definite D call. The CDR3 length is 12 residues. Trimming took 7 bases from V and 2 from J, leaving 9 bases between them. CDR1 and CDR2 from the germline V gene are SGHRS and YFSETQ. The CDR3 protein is CASSAEQETQYF. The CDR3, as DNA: TGCGCCAGCTCCGCGGAGCAAGAGACCCAGTACTTC.

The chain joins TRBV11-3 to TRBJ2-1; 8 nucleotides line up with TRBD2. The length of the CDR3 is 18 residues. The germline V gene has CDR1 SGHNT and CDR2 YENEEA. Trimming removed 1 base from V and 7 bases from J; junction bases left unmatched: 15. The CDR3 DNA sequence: TGTGCCAGCAGCTTAGGTTGGGAGCGGGAGTTAACTGGGAATGAGCAGTTCTTC. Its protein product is CASSLGWERELTGNEQFF.

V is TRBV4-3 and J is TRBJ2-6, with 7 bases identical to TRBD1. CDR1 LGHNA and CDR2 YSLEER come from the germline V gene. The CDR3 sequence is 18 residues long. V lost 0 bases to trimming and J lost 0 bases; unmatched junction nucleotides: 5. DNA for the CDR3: TGCGCCAGCAGCCAAGACCACAGGGGCAACTCTGGGGCCAACGTCCTGACTTTC. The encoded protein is CASSQDHRGNSGANVLTF.

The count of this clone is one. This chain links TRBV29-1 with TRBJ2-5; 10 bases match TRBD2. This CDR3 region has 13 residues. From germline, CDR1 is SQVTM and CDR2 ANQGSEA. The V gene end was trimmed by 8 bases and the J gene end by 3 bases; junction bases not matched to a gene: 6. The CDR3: CSSGTSVKETQYF. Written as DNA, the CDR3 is TGCAGCTCGGGGACTAGCGTGAAAGAGACCCAGTACTTC.

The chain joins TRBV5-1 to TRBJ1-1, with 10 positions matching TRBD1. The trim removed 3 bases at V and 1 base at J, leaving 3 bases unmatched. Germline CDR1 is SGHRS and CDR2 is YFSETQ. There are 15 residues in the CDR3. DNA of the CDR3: TGCGCCAGCAGCTCGACAGGGGGCAAGAACACTGAAGCTTTCTTT. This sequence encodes CASSSTGGKNTEAFF.

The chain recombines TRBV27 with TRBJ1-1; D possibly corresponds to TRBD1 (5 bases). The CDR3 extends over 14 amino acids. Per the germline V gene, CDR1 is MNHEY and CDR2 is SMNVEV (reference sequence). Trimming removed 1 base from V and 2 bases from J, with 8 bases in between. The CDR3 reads CASSLWGGNTEAFF. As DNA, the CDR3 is TGTGCCAGCAGTTTATGGGGGGGTAACACTGAAGCTTTCTTT.

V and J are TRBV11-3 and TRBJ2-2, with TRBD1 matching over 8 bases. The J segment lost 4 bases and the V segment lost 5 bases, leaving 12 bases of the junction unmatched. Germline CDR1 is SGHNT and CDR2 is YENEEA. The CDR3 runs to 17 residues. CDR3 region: CASSEVDRGQTTGELFF. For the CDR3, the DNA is TGTGCCAGCAGCGAAGTCGACAGGGGTCAGACCACCGGGGAGCTGTTTTTT.

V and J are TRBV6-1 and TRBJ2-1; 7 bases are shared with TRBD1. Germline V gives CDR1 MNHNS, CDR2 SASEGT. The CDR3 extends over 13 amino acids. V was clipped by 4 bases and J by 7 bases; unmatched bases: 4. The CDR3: CASSGTGTNEQFF. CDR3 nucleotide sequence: TGTGCCAGCAGTGGGACAGGTACGAATGAGCAGTTCTTC.

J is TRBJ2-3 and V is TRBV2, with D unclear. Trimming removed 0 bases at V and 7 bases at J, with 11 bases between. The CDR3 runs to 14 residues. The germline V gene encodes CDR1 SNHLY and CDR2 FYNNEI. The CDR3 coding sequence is TGTGCCAGCAGTGAAGCGCTGGGCAGCAATACGCAGTATTTT. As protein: CASSEALGSNTQYF.

CDR3 nucleotides: TGCGCCAGCAGCCAAGGGCGGACAGCTCTCGGGCAGTACTTC. This codes for CASSQGRTALGQYF. This chain joins TRBV4-3 and TRBJ2-7; D perhaps matches TRBD1 (6 bases). This CDR3 comprises 14 residues. V was cut by 1 base and J by 9 bases, with 16 bases left in between. CDR1 is LGHNA, CDR2 YSLEER, per germline.

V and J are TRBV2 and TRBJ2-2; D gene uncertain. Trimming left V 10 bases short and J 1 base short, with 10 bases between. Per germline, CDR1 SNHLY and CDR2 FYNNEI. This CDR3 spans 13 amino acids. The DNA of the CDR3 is TGTGCCACCTCTATTGAGAACACCGGGGAGCTGTTTTTT. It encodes CATSIENTGELFF. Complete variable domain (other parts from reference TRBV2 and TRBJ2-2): EPEVTQTPSHQVTQMGQEVILRCVPISNHLYFYWYRQILGQKVEFLVSFYNNEISEKSEIFDDQFSVERPDGSNFTLKIRSTKLEDSAMYFCATSIENTGELFFGEGSRLTVL.

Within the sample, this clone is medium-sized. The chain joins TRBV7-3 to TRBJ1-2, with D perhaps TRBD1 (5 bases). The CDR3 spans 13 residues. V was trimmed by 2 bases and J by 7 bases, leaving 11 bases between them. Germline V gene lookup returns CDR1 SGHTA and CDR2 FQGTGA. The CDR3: CASSLGGAGGYTF. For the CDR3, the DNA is TGTGCCAGCAGCTTAGGTGGGGCAGGTGGCTACACCTTC.

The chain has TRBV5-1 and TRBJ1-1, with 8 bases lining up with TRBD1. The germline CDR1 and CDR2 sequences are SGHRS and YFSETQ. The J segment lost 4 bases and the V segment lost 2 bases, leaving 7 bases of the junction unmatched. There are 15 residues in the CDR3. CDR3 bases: TGCGCCAGCAGCTTCTCGGACAGGGTAGGCACTGAAGCTTTCTTT. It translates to CASSFSDRVGTEAFF.

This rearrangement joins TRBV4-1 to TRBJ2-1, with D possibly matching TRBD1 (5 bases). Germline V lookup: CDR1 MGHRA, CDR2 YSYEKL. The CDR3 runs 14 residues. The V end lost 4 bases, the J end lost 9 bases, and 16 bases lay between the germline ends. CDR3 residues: CASSPQGVGGEQFF. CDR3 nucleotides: TGCGCCAGCAGCCCCCAAGGGGTAGGTGGTGAGCAGTTCTTC.

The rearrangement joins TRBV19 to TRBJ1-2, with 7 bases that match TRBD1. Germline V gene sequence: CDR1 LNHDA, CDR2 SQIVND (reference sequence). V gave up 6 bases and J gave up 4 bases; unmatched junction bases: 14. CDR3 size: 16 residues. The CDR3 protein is CASRPADQGGIYGYTF. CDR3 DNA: TGTGCCAGTAGACCGGCAGACCAAGGGGGCATCTATGGCTACACCTTC.

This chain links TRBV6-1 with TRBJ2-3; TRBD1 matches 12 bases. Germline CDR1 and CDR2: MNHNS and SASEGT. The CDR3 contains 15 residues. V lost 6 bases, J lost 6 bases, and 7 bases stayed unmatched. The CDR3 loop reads CASRLPGTGGDTQYF. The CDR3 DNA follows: TGTGCCAGCAGACTCCCCGGGACAGGGGGCGATACGCAGTATTTT.

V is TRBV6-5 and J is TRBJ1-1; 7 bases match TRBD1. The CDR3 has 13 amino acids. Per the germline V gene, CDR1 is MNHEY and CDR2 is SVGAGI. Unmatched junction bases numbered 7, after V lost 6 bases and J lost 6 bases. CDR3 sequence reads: CASRDRDGSEAFF. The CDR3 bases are TGTGCCAGCAGAGACAGGGACGGATCTGAAGCTTTCTTT.